The 23 T cell receptor beta chains below were found in one sample sequenced in a study of radiation and T cells in renal cell carcinoma (dated by TCRdb to about 2020). Receptors were amplified or captured by the immunoSEQ multiplex PCR assay. TCRdb stores this immuneACCESS table with in-frame sequences only. Part of the clones is absent; in the studies checked, under half of the shortfall reflects unresolved V genes, and no reason is known for the rest. The sample profile shows some 64,000 clones; around 80% of them were found once. More than 6.5% of the sample goes to the ten largest clones. Taken with the paper, the label for time point translates to: blood 4 weeks post-SBRT, at nephrectomy. Read against the paper, the sample's treatment or condition label means: 15 Gy SBRT to primary tumor, nephrectomy 4 weeks later. Sequences were derived from blood, sampled from a patient whose treatment included radiotherapy and nephrectomy. The receptor source for this set is a man between 60 and 75 years old with renal cell carcinoma.

This clone was detected only a few times. V gene TRBV7-9 combines with J gene TRBJ2-7, with D hard to call. Germline V gene data show CDR1 as SEHNR and CDR2 as FQNEAQ (reference sequence). V was trimmed by 5 bases and J by 3 bases, leaving 14 bases between them. The CDR3 totals 14 residues. This CDR3 reads CASSPLDRFYEQYF. CDR3 coding DNA: TGTGCCAGCAGCCCTCTTGACCGTTTCTACGAGCAGTACTTC. Drawing the rest from reference TRBV7-9 and TRBJ2-7, the complete variable domain is DTGVSQNPRHKITKRGQNVTFRCDPISEHNRLYWYRQTLGQGPEFLTYFQNEAQLEKSRLLSDRFSAERPKGSFSTLEIQRTEQGDSAMYLCASSPLDRFYEQYFGPGTRLTVT.

V usage is TRBV7-9 and J usage is TRBJ1-5; possibly TRBD1 for D (5 bases). The germline V gene encodes CDR1 SEHNR and CDR2 FQNEAQ (reference sequence). The CDR3 length is 16 residues. With 1 base removed from V and 2 bases from J, the gap between germline ends came to 12 bases. The CDR3, as DNA: TGTGCCAGCAGCTTAGTCAGCCAGGGTGGCAATCAGCCCCAGCATTTT. Translation: CASSLVSQGGNQPQHF.

This chain links TRBV11-2 with TRBJ1-4, with 11 bases aligning to TRBD1. V shed 6 bases and J 7 bases; nucleotides not matched to a gene: 4. The CDR3 has 14 amino acids. Germline V gives CDR1 SGHAT, CDR2 FQNNGV. The CDR3 nucleotides are TGTGCCAGCAGGTCCGGGACAGGGGGTGAAAAACTGTTTTTT. This gives the protein CASRSGTGGEKLFF.

The gene calls are TRBV27 and TRBJ2-1; D is undetermined. Germline V gene data show CDR1 as MNHEY and CDR2 as SMNVEV (reference sequence). The CDR3 has 15 amino acids. V was shortened by 4 bases and J by 9 bases, with 19 bases between the two germline ends. CDR3 DNA sequence: TGTGCCAGCAGTTATATCGTTAGGGCAGTCGCTGAGCAGTTCTTC. As protein: CASSYIVRAVAEQFF.

The chain has TRBV6-1 and TRBJ1-1; 8 positions agree with TRBD1. The CDR3 is 15 amino acids. Germline V lookup: CDR1 MNHNS, CDR2 SASEGT. The V and J ends lost 3 bases and 2 bases, in that order; junction bases with no gene match: 5. In DNA, the CDR3 is TGTGCCAGCAGTGATTTAGGACAGGGAAACACTGAAGCTTTCTTT. Residues: CASSDLGQGNTEAFF.

This clone was seen a single time. The V and J genes are TRBV19 and TRBJ1-3; D uncertain. Trimming took off 6 bases at V and 1 base at J, with 4 bases between the two ends. The CDR3 length is 12 residues. Germline values: CDR1 LNHDA, CDR2 SQIVND (reference sequence). In nucleotides, the CDR3 is TGTGCCAGTAGGACTTCTGGAAACACCATATATTTT. Its translation is CASRTSGNTIYF.

The rearrangement links TRBV4-3 to TRBJ1-5, with D perhaps matching TRBD1 (5 bases). The V and J ends lost 2 bases and 6 bases respectively, with 14 bases between them. CDR3 length equals 15 residues. Germline lookup yields CDR1 LGHNA and CDR2 YSLEER. The CDR3, as DNA: TGCGCCAGCAGCCAAATCTGGGGGGTTCCTCAGCCCCAGCATTTT. Translated: CASSQIWGVPQPQHF.

The rearrangement uses TRBV11-3 and TRBJ2-1; D unresolved. The CDR3 is 12 residues long. Trimming stripped 5 bases from V and 9 bases from J, with 11 bases between. Germline V gives CDR1 SGHNT, CDR2 YENEEA. CDR3 sequence reads: CASSGRHPEQFF. As DNA, the CDR3 is TGTGCCAGCAGCGGGCGCCATCCTGAGCAGTTCTTC. The whole variable domain, filled in from reference TRBV11-3 and TRBJ2-1, reads EAGVVQSPRYKIIEKKQPVAFWCNPISGHNTLYWYLQNLGQGPELLIRYENEEAVDDSQLPKDRFSAERLKGVDSTLKIQPAELGDSAVYLCASSGRHPEQFFGPGTRLTVL.

This clone was detected only once. Mismatch with germline at one junction end may stem from a read error. The chain links TRBV7-8 to TRBJ2-5; TRBD2 aligns across 9 bases. The germline CDR1 and CDR2 sequences are SGHVS and FQNEAQ. This CDR3 region has 15 residues. CDR3 DNA sequence: TGTGCCAGCAGCTTAGCGGCGGGAGGGCAAGGGACCCAGTACTTC. It translates to CASSLAAGGQGTQYF. The full variable domain, with the rest looked up from reference TRBV7-8 and TRBJ2-5, is GAGVSQSPRYKVAKRGQDVALRCDPISGHVSLFWYQQALGQGPEFLTYFQNEAQLDKSGLPSDRFFAERPEGSVSTLKIQRTQQEDSAVYLCASSLAAGGQGTQYFGPGTRLLVL.

This chain joins TRBV27 and TRBJ1-1; D remains unclear. V was trimmed by 0 bases and J by 3 bases, leaving 11 bases between them. The CDR3 loop spans 15 amino acids. Germline loops: CDR1 MNHEY, CDR2 SMNVEV (reference sequence). The CDR3 coding sequence is TGTGCCAGCAGTTTATCGAGGCAGATCCACACTGAAGCTTTCTTT. Its translation is CASSLSRQIHTEAFF.

J is TRBJ2-1 and V is TRBV11-3; no definite D call. The CDR3 covers 12 residues. Trimming took 5 bases from V and 4 from J, leaving 6 bases between them. The germline V gene has CDR1 SGHNT and CDR2 YENEEA. This CDR3 reads CASSSTYNEQFF. The CDR3 DNA is TGTGCCAGCAGCAGTACGTACAATGAGCAGTTCTTC.

The V gene is TRBV19, the J gene TRBJ1-1, with D unclear. CDR1 and CDR2 from the germline V gene are LNHDA and SQIVND (reference sequence). Trimming took 3 bases from V and 0 from J, leaving 14 bases between them. The CDR3 length is 16 residues. CDR3 in amino acids: CASSIPGGRLNTEAFF. The CDR3 coding sequence is TGTGCCAGTAGTATCCCAGGAGGTCGTCTGAACACTGAAGCTTTCTTT.

The chain joins TRBV18 to TRBJ2-3; no definite D call. Germline V lookup: CDR1 KGHSH, CDR2 LQKENI. V shed 0 bases and J shed 5 bases, with 6 bases lying between them. The CDR3 covers 13 residues. The CDR3 DNA follows: TGTGCCAGCTCACCACCGGTTCTAGATACGCAGTATTTT. Translating gives CASSPPVLDTQYF.

This clone was seen more than once but under ten times. The chain employs TRBV9 and TRBJ1-6, with D unclear. The CDR3 covers 12 residues. With 5 bases removed from V and 7 bases from J, the gap between germline ends came to 7 bases. The germline gives CDR1 SGDLS, CDR2 YYNGEE. The CDR3 bases are TGTGCCAGCAGTAAAGAGAATTCACCCCTCCACTTT. Translating gives CASSKENSPLHF.

The chain carries TRBV29-1 and TRBJ2-2; D ambiguous. CDR1 and CDR2 (germline): SQVTM, ANQGSEA. This CDR3 is built from 11 residues. The V end was cut by 6 bases, the J end by 3 bases, with 5 bases between. The CDR3 DNA reads as TGCAGCGTGGCCGACACCGGGGAGCTGTTTTTT. Residues: CSVADTGELFF.

CDR3 sequence: CASSETPTGTWNEKLFF. Here the CDR3 DNA reads TGTGCCAGCAGTGAAACACCTACAGGGACGTGGAATGAAAAACTGTTTTTT. J is TRBJ1-4 and V is TRBV25-1; D is perhaps TRBD1 (6 bases). Germline CDR1 and CDR2: MGHDK and SYGVNS. Trimming pared 2 bases from V and 5 bases from J, leaving 18 bases between. This CDR3 has 17 amino acids.

This clone was picked up a small number of times. The V and J genes are TRBV6-1 and TRBJ2-1; 8 bases align to TRBD2. The CDR3 runs to 16 residues. V gave up 2 bases and J gave up 8 bases; unmatched junction bases: 11. CDR1 is MNHNS and CDR2 is SASEGT in the germline V gene. The CDR3 region has the DNA TGTGCCAGCAGTGAATACGGGAGGGCTAAAGACGATGAGCAGTTCTTC. Its protein product is CASSEYGRAKDDEQFF.

The rearrangement joins TRBV5-1 to TRBJ1-6; 9 bases are a match to TRBD1. Germline values: CDR1 SGHRS, CDR2 YFSETQ. This CDR3 is 18 amino acids long. V lost 0 bases, J lost 0 bases, and 4 bases stayed unmatched. The CDR3 protein is CASSLDGQGSSYNSPLHF. The CDR3 DNA follows: TGCGCCAGCAGCTTGGATGGACAGGGGAGCTCCTATAATTCACCCCTCCACTTT.

The chain employs TRBV2 and TRBJ2-5; 9 nucleotides line up with TRBD2. CDR1 is SNHLY, CDR2 FYNNEI, per germline. The CDR3 is made up of 16 amino acids. V lost 3 bases and J lost 5; bases outside the gene matches: 10. This CDR3 is CASSEGLAGLTETQYF. The CDR3 bases are TGTGCCAGCAGTGAGGGGCTAGCGGGGCTCACCGAGACCCAGTACTTC.

The chain employs TRBV7-8 and TRBJ2-7, with TRBD2 matching 13 bases. The CDR3 contains 17 residues. Germline assignment: CDR1 SGHVS and CDR2 FQNEAQ. Unmatched junction bases numbered 13, after V lost 5 bases and J lost 6 bases. This CDR3 reads CASSPRTSGGNVVEQYF. The DNA for the CDR3 is TGTGCCAGCAGCCCCCGGACTAGCGGGGGTAACGTGGTCGAGCAGTACTTC.

This clone was recorded only once. The chain recombines TRBV21-1 with TRBJ2-7; whether TRBD1, the table's D call, matches the DNA was not checked. TRBV21-1 is labeled a pseudogene. This CDR3 region has 17 residues. The CDR3 loop is CASSTGPGTGGSYEQYV. As DNA, the CDR3 is TGTGCCAGCAGCACTGGCCCGGGGACAGGGGGTTCCTACGAGCAGTACGTC.

The V and J genes are TRBV18 and TRBJ1-2; D ambiguous. The ends were cut back, 2 bases at V and 0 bases at J, with 7 bases in the middle. This CDR3 contains 14 residues. Germline V lookup: CDR1 KGHSH, CDR2 LQKENI. This chain's CDR3 is CASSPGRTNYGYTF. In DNA, the CDR3 is TGTGCCAGCTCACCAGGAAGGACTAACTATGGCTACACCTTC.

The chain has TRBV7-9 and TRBJ2-3; the match to TRBD2 covers 13 bases. This CDR3 is built from 17 residues. CDR1 is SEHNR and CDR2 is FQNEAQ in the germline V gene (reference sequence). J was trimmed by 0 bases and V by 4 bases; bases with no gene match: 4. The CDR3 here is CASSSRTSGGSTDTQYF. As DNA, the CDR3 is TGTGCCAGCAGCTCCAGGACTAGCGGGGGTAGCACAGATACGCAGTATTTT.